The rows below give T cell receptor beta chains drawn from one sample of a study of cytomegalovirus exposure and HLA in healthy donors. Only in-frame clones appear in the TCRdb table, and some are missing; sequencing was by immunoSEQ multiplex PCR. The data show 90,000 to 100,000 clones, roughly nine tenths seen once. Material: PBMCs. These receptors came from a woman in her 30s in good health and CMV-seronegative. Both conserved end residues are part of each CDR3. Fields, in order: V gene, D gene, J gene, clone size, CDR3 DNA, CDR3 protein. The D gene is left open where the match is weak. Clone size is shown for a subset of rows, as once, few, many or a class of expanded clone.

>TRBV6-5|TRBD1|TRBJ1-1|-
TGTGCCAGCAGTTCCCAGACAGGGCTTGAAGCTTTCTTT
CASSSQTGLEAFF
>TRBV11-2|-|TRBJ1-1|-
TGTGCCAGCAGCAAACAGTCAGGGGAGATTGAAGCTTTCTTT
CASSKQSGEIEAFF
>TRBV19|-|TRBJ2-7|once
TGTGCCAGTTCAGACAGCTACGAGCAGTACTTC
CASSDSYEQYF
>TRBV5-1|-|TRBJ2-4|-
TGCGCCAGCAGCTTGGAGGGTCGGGGGAGCAAAAACATTCAGTACTTC
CASSLEGRGSKNIQYF
>TRBV5-1|TRBD1|TRBJ1-1|once
TGCGCCAGCAGCTGGGACAGGGTCGACACTGAAGCTTTCTTT
CASSWDRVDTEAFF
>TRBV18|TRBD2|TRBJ2-5|-
TGTGCCAGCTCACCCTTGACTAGCCGCCAAGAGACCCAGTACTTC
CASSPLTSRQETQYF
>TRBV2|TRBD1|TRBJ2-7|-
TGTGCCAGCAGTCGGACAGGGGACGAGCAGTACTTC
CASSRTGDEQYF
>TRBV27|-|TRBJ1-5|-
TGTGCCAGCAGCCTTACGACTGAGACCCAGCCCCAGCATTTT
CASSLTTETQPQHF
>TRBV28|TRBD1|TRBJ2-7|-
TGTGCCAGCAGTTTATTGGGACAGAGCTCCTACGAGCAGTACTTC
CASSLLGQSSYEQYF
>TRBV18|TRBD1|TRBJ1-5|-
TGTGCCAGCTCACCCTTGGGTGTCGGGACAGTGGCCCATCAGCCCCAGCATTTT
CASSPLGVGTVAHQPQHF
>TRBV9|-|TRBJ2-1|-
TGTGCCAGCAGCGTAGCCAGCGGAGACTACAATGAGCAGTTCTTC
CASSVASGDYNEQFF
>TRBV6-5|-|TRBJ1-1|-
TGTGCCAGCAGTTACCTTGACACGACGAACACTGAAGCTTTCTTT
CASSYLDTTNTEAFF
>TRBV10-3|TRBD2|TRBJ2-6|-
TGTGCCATCAGTGACGCGGGAGGTGGGGCCAACGTCCTGACTTTC
CAISDAGGGANVLTF
>TRBV25-1|TRBD1|TRBJ2-7|-
TGTGCCAGCAGTCGGGGACAGGGGAACGAGCAGTACTTC
CASSRGQGNEQYF
>TRBV19|TRBD1|TRBJ1-2|-
TGTGCCAGTAGTATTGGACAGGGTGAGCATGAATGGAATGGGTTCTATGGCTACACCTTC
CASSIGQGEHEWNGFYGYTF
>TRBV6-4|-|TRBJ1-2|many
TGTGCCAGCCCTTTACCCACCGGAGGCTATGGCTACACCTTC
CASPLPTGGYGYTF
>TRBV5-1|TRBD2|TRBJ2-7|-
TGCGCCAGCAGCCCCGGGACTAGCGGGAGGGCCAGGGCTTACTTC
CASSPGTSGRARAYF
>TRBV28|-|TRBJ1-2|-
TGTGCCAGCAGTTTGAGGGGGGGGTATGGCTACACCTTC
CASSLRGGYGYTF
>TRBV9|TRBD2|TRBJ2-3|-
TGTGCCAGCAGCCTCAGGACTAGCGGGCGCACAGATACGCAGTATTTT
CASSLRTSGRTDTQYF
>TRBV9|-|TRBJ2-5|few
TGTGCCAGCAGCGTAGCGCCAAACAGACAAGAGACCCAGTACTTC
CASSVAPNRQETQYF
>TRBV29-1|TRBD2|TRBJ2-3|-
TGCAGCGTTGGGAGCGGGGCAGATACGCAGTATTTT
CSVGSGADTQYF
>TRBV29-1|TRBD1|TRBJ1-4|-
TGCACCCCGCTGGGAACAGGGGGTGAAAAACTGTTTTTT
CTPLGTGGEKLFF
>TRBV9|-|TRBJ1-2|-
TGTGCCAGCAGCGTAGCTGGGGGGGGCTATGGCTACACCTTC
CASSVAGGGYGYTF
>TRBV6-1|-|TRBJ2-7|once
TGTGCCAGCAGCCCCATGTTGGGCGCCTACGAGCAGTACTTC
CASSPMLGAYEQYF
>TRBV5-1|-|TRBJ2-6|-
TGCGCCAGTCGACAGGCGTCCCACTCTGGGGCCAACGTCCTGACTTTC
CASRQASHSGANVLTF
>TRBV28|-|TRBJ2-5|-
TGTGCCAGCAGTTTATCAGGGTCTCAAGAGACCCAGTACTTC
CASSLSGSQETQYF
>TRBV5-1|-|TRBJ2-1|-
TGCGCCAGCAGCTTCCGCAGGGTCATCTCCTACAATGAGCAGTTCTTC
CASSFRRVISYNEQFF
>TRBV4-2|TRBD1|TRBJ2-7|-
TGTGCCAGCAGCCAAGGGGACAGTGAGGCTGGGGAGCAGTACTTC
CASSQGDSEAGEQYF
>TRBV9|-|TRBJ2-1|-
TGTGCCAGCAGCGGGACTCAACCTTACAATGAGCAGTTCTTC
CASSGTQPYNEQFF
>TRBV18|TRBD1|TRBJ1-1|-
TGTGCCAGCTCACCAGGGACAGGGGGGAACACTGAAGCTTTCTTT
CASSPGTGGNTEAFF
>TRBV2|-|TRBJ1-1|-
TGTGCCAGCAGTCCCCCTAAGGGGGGGAGAGCTGAAGCTTTCTTT
CASSPPKGGRAEAFF
>TRBV4-1|TRBD1|TRBJ1-4|-
TGCGCCAGCAGCCCCTTGGACAGGGATGGTGAAAAACTGTTTTTT
CASSPLDRDGEKLFF
>TRBV10-1|-|TRBJ2-2|once
TGCGCCAGCAGCGGGAACACCGGGGAGCTGTTTTTT
CASSGNTGELFF
>TRBV11-2|-|TRBJ2-1|-
TGTGCCAGCGGGGGGACGGTCTCCTACAATGAGCAGTTCTTC
CASGGTVSYNEQFF
>TRBV5-1|TRBD2|TRBJ2-1|-
TGCGCCAGCAGACTTAGCGGGGGACCCTTCAATGAGCAGTTCTTC
CASRLSGGPFNEQFF
>TRBV2|TRBD1|TRBJ2-6|-
TGTGCCAGCACTCGACAGGGTCCCGCTGGGGCCAACGTCCTGACTTTC
CASTRQGPAGANVLTF
>TRBV27|-|TRBJ1-1|-
TGTGCCAGCAGTTTGGGGGCAGGTCGGACTGAAGCTTTCTTT
CASSLGAGRTEAFF
>TRBV10-3|TRBD1|TRBJ1-1|-
TGTGCCATCAGAGGTCAGGGGGACACTGAAGCTTTCTTT
CAIRGQGDTEAFF
>TRBV7-2|-|TRBJ2-1|-
TGTGCCAGCAGCCTAACCCTCACCGCGGAGCAGTTCTTC
CASSLTLTAEQFF
>TRBV6-6|-|TRBJ1-5|-
TGTGCCAGCAGTTACTCGGAGCATCAGCCCCAGCATTTT
CASSYSEHQPQHF
>TRBV5-4|-|TRBJ1-5|-
TGTGCCAGCAGCTTGGACAGTCATCAGCCCCAGCATTTT
CASSLDSHQPQHF
>TRBV2|-|TRBJ1-5|-
TGTGCCAGCAGTGAATGGGCAGGGGTCAATCAGCCCCAGCATTTT
CASSEWAGVNQPQHF
>TRBV11-2|TRBD2|TRBJ2-7|-
TGTGCCAGCAGCTTAGTTAGCGGGAGGCCCTGGGGTGAGCAGTACTTC
CASSLVSGRPWGEQYF
>TRBV5-4|-|TRBJ2-7|-
TGTGCCAGCAGCCGAGATTACGAGCAGTACTTC
CASSRDYEQYF
>TRBV7-9|TRBD2|TRBJ2-1|-
TGTGCCAGCAGCTTTCCCAGCGGGGGGTACTTCTCCTACAATGAGCAGTTCTTC
CASSFPSGGYFSYNEQFF